This TCR beta chain stems from a study of cytomegalovirus exposure and HLA in healthy donors. Whole-study context: The approximately 670 first-cohort repertoires and the roughly 120 validation repertoires shared the same platform, a later analysis reported. Study observations and caveats: Cytomegalovirus association was listed for about 180 TCR beta chains.

The CDR3 contains 13 residues. Germline V lookup: CDR1 GTSNPN, CDR2 SVGIG (reference sequence). Clones were sequenced by immunoSEQ multiplex PCR, and TCRdb holds only the in-frame ones, with some missing. The profile shows some 170,000 clones, under 90% of them singletons. A roughly 120-subject validation cohort, separate from the roughly 680-subject first cohort, supplied the donors. This clone was seen just once. What it recognizes is unknown. Compared with germline, one end of the junction differs, possibly owing to a read error. Sequencing was carried out using PBMCs. This clonotype was obtained from a woman younger than 35 in good health and CMV-seropositive. The V gene is TRBV30, the J gene TRBJ1-2; no definite D call. The DNA for the CDR3 is TGTGCCTGGAGTGTACGAGGAAACTCTGGCTACACCTTC. This codes for CAWSVRGNSGYTF. Complete variable domain (other parts from reference TRBV30 and TRBJ1-2): SQTIHQWPATLVQPVGSPLSLECTVEGTSNPNLYWYRQAAGRGLQLLFYSVGIGQISSEVPQNLSASRPQDRQFILSSKKLLLSDSGFYLCAWSVRGNSGYTFGSGTRLTVV.